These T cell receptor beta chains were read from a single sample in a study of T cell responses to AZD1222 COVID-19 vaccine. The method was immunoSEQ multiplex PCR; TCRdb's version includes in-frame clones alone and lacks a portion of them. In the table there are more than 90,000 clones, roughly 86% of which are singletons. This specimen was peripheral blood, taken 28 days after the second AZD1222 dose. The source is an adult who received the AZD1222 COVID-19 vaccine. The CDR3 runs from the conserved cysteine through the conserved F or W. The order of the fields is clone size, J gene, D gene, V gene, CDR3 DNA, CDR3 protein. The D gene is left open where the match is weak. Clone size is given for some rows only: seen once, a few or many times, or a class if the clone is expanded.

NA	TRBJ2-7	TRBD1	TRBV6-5	TGTGCCAGCAGTTACGTAGGGACAGGGGGCGACGAGCAGTACTTC	CASSYVGTGGDEQYF
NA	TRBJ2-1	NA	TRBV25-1	TGTGCCAGCAGTGAAAACCGGGTCCCCACCAATGAGCAGTTCTTC	CASSENRVPTNEQFF
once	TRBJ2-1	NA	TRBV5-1	TGCGCCAGCAGCTTGGGGACGGCCAATGAGCAGTTCTTC	CASSLGTANEQFF
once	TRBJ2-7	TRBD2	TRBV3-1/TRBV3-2	TGTGCCAGCAGCGGGACTAGCGGGAGGGCCCCTCGGGGAGAGCAGTACTTC	CASSGTSGRAPRGEQYF
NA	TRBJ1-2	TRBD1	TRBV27	TGTGCCAGCAGTTTAAGCGACAGGGGTTTCGGCTACACCTTC	CASSLSDRGFGYTF
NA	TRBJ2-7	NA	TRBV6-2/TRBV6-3	TGTGCCAGCAGTTCATCTAGTTACGAGCAGTACTTC	CASSSSSYEQYF
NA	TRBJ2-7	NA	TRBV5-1	TGCGCCAGCAGCCCGAGTACAGGCCTGAGCTCCTACGAGCAGTACTTC	CASSPSTGLSSYEQYF
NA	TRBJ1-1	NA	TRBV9	TGTGCCAGCAGCGCGACATTGAACACTGAAGCTTTCTTT	CASSATLNTEAFF
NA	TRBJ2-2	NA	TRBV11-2	TGTGCCAGCAGCCCCAGAGTGAACACCGGGGAGCTGTTTTTT	CASSPRVNTGELFF
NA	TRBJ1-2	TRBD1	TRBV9	TGTGCCAGCAGCGCAGGAACACGGACAGGGGATTTTGGCTACACCTTC	CASSAGTRTGDFGYTF
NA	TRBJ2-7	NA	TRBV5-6	TGTGCCAGCAGCTTGACAGGGCCCTACGAGCAGTACTTC	CASSLTGPYEQYF
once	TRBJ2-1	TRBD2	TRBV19	TGTGGGGCGGGAGAAGATGGCAATGAGCAGTTCTTC	CGAGEDGNEQFF
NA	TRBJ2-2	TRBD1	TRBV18	TGTGCCAGCTCACAGGCCAGGACAGGGTTTGCCGGGGAGCTGTTTTTT	CASSQARTGFAGELFF
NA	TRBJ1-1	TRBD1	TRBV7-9	TGTGCCAGCAGCTTGACAGGGGGAACTGAAGCTTTCTTT	CASSLTGGTEAFF
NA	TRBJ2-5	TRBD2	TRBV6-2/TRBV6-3	TGTGCCAGCAGTTACGGACTAGCGGGGGAAGTGGAAGAGACCCAGTACTTC	CASSYGLAGEVEETQYF
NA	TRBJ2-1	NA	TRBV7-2	TGTGCCAGCAGCTTAAGGGAAGGGGCGGGCTACAATGAGCAGTTCTTC	CASSLREGAGYNEQFF
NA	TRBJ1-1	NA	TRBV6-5	TGTGCCAGCGCAGACTGGACAAACACTGAAGCTTTCTTT	CASADWTNTEAFF
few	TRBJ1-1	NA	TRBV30	TGTGCCTGGGCCCGGGACACTGAAGCTTTCTTT	CAWARDTEAFF
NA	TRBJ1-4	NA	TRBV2	TGTGCCAGCAGTGACGGGGGGGCGAGTGAAAAACTGTTTTTT	CASSDGGASEKLFF
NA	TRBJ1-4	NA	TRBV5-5	TGTGCCAGCAGCTTGAGGCACTCAGAGAATGAAAAACTGTTTTTT	CASSLRHSENEKLFF
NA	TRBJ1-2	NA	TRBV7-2	TGTGCCAGCAGCTTAGATCCCAGGGTTGTCAATGGCTACACCTTC	CASSLDPRVVNGYTF
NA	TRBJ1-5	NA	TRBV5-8	TGTGCCAGCAGCTTGGCCCTGTCACCTATTAGCAATCAGCCCCAGCATTTT	CASSLALSPISNQPQHF
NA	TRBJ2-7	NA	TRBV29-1	TGCAGCGTTAGGGGGACACTGATGAACGAGCAGTACTTC	CSVRGTLMNEQYF
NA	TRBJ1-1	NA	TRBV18	TGTGCCAGCTCACAACAGGGGAACACTGAAGCTTTCTTT	CASSQQGNTEAFF
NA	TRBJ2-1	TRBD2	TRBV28	TGTGCCAGCAGTTTATCTCCCTGGCGGGAGGACCGCAACAATGAGCAGTTCTTC	CASSLSPWREDRNNEQFF
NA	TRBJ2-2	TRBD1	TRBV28	TGTGCCAGCAGTTTCAGACAGGGGGCGTCCACCGGGGAGCTGTTTTTT	CASSFRQGASTGELFF
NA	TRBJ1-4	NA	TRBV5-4	TGTGCCAGCAGCTTGCGGTCGACGGGGGACGAAAAACTGTTTTTT	CASSLRSTGDEKLFF
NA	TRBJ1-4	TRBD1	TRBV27	TGTGCCAGCAGTCTACAGGGGGCAAATGAAAAACTGTTTTTT	CASSLQGANEKLFF
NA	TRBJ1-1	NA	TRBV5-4	TGTGCCAGCAGCAGTAGTCCGGGTATTGAAGCTTTCTTT	CASSSSPGIEAFF
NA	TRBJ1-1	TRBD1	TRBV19	TGTGCCAGTAGTATTCCGAGTCAGGGGGTTACTGAAGCTTTCTTT	CASSIPSQGVTEAFF
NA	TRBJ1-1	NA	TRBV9	TGTGCCAGCAGCGTTCAGGCGGGCACTGAAGCTTTCTTT	CASSVQAGTEAFF
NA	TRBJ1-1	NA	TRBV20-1	TGCAGTGCTAGTCTTCCGGGAGGCACTGAAGCTTTCTTT	CSASLPGGTEAFF
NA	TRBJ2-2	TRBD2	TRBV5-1	TGCGCCAGCAGCCCCCGACTAGCGGGAGTGGGGGCCGGGGAGCTGTTTTTT	CASSPRLAGVGAGELFF
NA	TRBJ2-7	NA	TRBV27	TGTGCCAGCAGTTTATTAGGAGCCACCTACGAGCAGTACTTC	CASSLLGATYEQYF
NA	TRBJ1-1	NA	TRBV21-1	TGTGCCAGCAGCAAAGCATCGGACCTAAACGCTGAAGCTTTCTTT	CASSKASDLNAEAFF
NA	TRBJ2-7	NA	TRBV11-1	TGTGCCAGCAGCTGGGGGGTAGGTGGATCCTACGAGCAGTACTTC	CASSWGVGGSYEQYF
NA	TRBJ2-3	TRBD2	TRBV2	TGTGCCAGCAGGTTGCTAGCGGGGGGCGGAGATACGCAGTATTTT	CASRLLAGGGDTQYF
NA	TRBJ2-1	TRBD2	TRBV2	TGTGCCAGCTTTGTTAGCGGGTCTGAGCAGTTCTTC	CASFVSGSEQFF
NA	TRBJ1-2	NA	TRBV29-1	TGCAGCGTTGAATCCGGGGGACAAGGAGGCTATGGCTACACCTTC	CSVESGGQGGYGYTF
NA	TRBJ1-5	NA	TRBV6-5	TGTGCCAGCAGTTACTCCGCGGGTCAGGATCAGCCCCAGCATTTT	CASSYSAGQDQPQHF
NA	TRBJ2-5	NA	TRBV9	TGTGCCAGCAGCCCAAGGAGGGGACAAGCCCAAGAGACCCAGTACTTC	CASSPRRGQAQETQYF
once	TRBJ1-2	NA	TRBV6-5	TGTGCCAGCAGTTACTCTAGGGGGTCCGGTGGCTACACCTTC	CASSYSRGSGGYTF
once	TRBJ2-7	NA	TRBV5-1	TGCGCCAGCAGCGCAGCAGGAGGAGCTGGAAGCTACGAGCAGTACTTC	CASSAAGGAGSYEQYF
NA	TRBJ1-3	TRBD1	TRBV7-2	TGTGCCAGCAGCATTTCAGGGGGGTCTGGAAACACCATATATTTT	CASSISGGSGNTIYF
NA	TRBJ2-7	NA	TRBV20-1	TGCAGTGCTATGGGGGACACCGAGCAGTACTTC	CSAMGDTEQYF
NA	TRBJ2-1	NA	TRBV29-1	TGCAGCGTTGAAACAGGCATCCCCTACAATGAGCAGTTCTTC	CSVETGIPYNEQFF